This T cell receptor (beta chain) emerged from a study of T cell repertoires in cytomegalovirus infection. The wider study: It was the public TCR beta signatures that indicated both CMV infection and matching HLA type. Study-level findings and limits: In two of eight donors, the top clonotype was HLA-C-restricted CMV-specific. Based on cumulative public TCR beta family frequency, carriers of CMV plus the relevant HLA were identified.

A few counts support this clonotype. The target antigen is unknown. TCRdb itself ran the reads through MiXCR, one entry per CDR3 protein. This sample has 150,000 to 200,000 distinct CDR3 sequences, with approximately 30% found just once. CDR3 size: 15 residues. V was trimmed by 5 bases and J by 1 base, leaving 14 bases between them. Germline V CDR1 and CDR2: SGHAT, FQNNGV. V and J are TRBV11-2 and TRBJ1-2, with D perhaps TRBD1 (5 bases). The specimen was PBMCs. This TCR was sampled from a human donor in good health (CMV status not recorded). Some clones in this sample may be carry-over from other donors' samples. CDR3 sequence reads: CASSDSGTVNYGYTF. CDR3 DNA: TGTGCCAGCAGCGACTCCGGGACGGTTAACTATGGCTACACCTTC.